This T cell receptor beta chain comes out of a study of blood T cell repertoires in COVID-19. Study-level information: Nucleic acid was either cDNA or gDNA, and it came from T cells, B-cell-depleted T cells, or PBMCs.

Germline lookup yields CDR1 SGHAT and CDR2 FQNNGV. With 0 bases removed from V and 0 bases from J, the gap between germline ends came to 12 bases. This CDR3 has 16 amino acids. Per the authors' pipeline: The authors estimated nucleated cell counts from reference gene primer amplification. Clones were sequenced by immunoSEQ multiplex PCR, and TCRdb holds only the in-frame ones, with some missing. For V, J and clone size, that table is used; D and trimming come from the DNA. In the table there are tens of thousands of clones, 85% to 90% of which are singletons. V usage is TRBV11-2 and J usage is TRBJ2-7; a weak D match, TRBD2 (6 bases). The sequenced sample was peripheral blood. This sequence was found in a human donor in a cohort sampled during active COVID-19. Here the CDR3 DNA reads TGTGCCAGCAGCTTAGATCATGCGGGGAGCTCCTACGAGCAGTACTTC. This translates into CASSLDHAGSSYEQYF.